This passage covers 21 T cell receptor beta chains from one sample sequenced in a study of CD8 T cells in Susac syndrome. Random hexamers served to reverse transcribe roughly 0.45 to 1 ug RNA. TCRdb used MiXCR to reprocess the immunoSEQ multiplex PCR reads, holding one entry per CDR3 protein. The sample has tens of thousands of distinct CDR3 sequences; approximately 96% are singletons. Sequencing was done on a sample of CD8+ T cells from PBMCs. These TCRs come from a human donor with Susac syndrome.

The chain couples TRBV5-1 to TRBJ1-5; D unclear. V dropped 4 bases and J dropped 5 bases, with 13 bases sitting between them. CDR1 is SGHRS and CDR2 is YFSETQ in the germline V gene. The CDR3 spans 14 residues. CDR3 in amino acids: CASSPSGIHQPQHF. As DNA, the CDR3 is TGCGCCAGCAGCCCCTCGGGCATCCATCAGCCCCAGCATTTT. Full variable domain (outside the CDR3, taken from reference TRBV5-1 and TRBJ1-5): KAGVTQTPRYLIKTRGQQVTLSCSPISGHRSVSWYQQTPGQGLQFLFEYFSETQRNKGNFPGRFSGRQFSNSRSEMNVSTLELGDSALYLCASSPSGIHQPQHFGDGTRLSIL.

This chain joins TRBV27 and TRBJ2-3; D unclear. The V end lost 0 bases, the J end lost 5 bases, and 6 bases lay between the germline ends. This CDR3 region has 13 residues. Germline values: CDR1 MNHEY, CDR2 SMNVEV (reference sequence). The CDR3 is CASSLSSIDTQYF. The CDR3 bases are TGTGCCAGCAGTTTATCTAGTATAGATACGCAGTATTTT.

The rearrangement joins TRBV4-3 to TRBJ2-4, with D possibly called TRBD1 or TRBD2 (5 bases each). The CDR3 covers 14 residues. The ends were cut back, 0 bases at V and 10 bases at J, with 13 bases in the middle. Germline CDR1 LGHNA, CDR2 YSLEER. CDR3 sequence (DNA): TGCGCCAGCAGCCAAGAACTCGAGGGGAAAATTCAGTACTTC. Translating it yields CASSQELEGKIQYF.

This chain connects TRBV7-9 to TRBJ2-1; D call uncertain. CDR1 and CDR2 from the germline V gene are SEHNR and FQNEAQ (reference sequence). CDR3 size: 11 residues. The V end was cut by 8 bases, the J end by 8 bases, with 10 bases between. The CDR3 coding sequence is TGTGCCAGCGAGACAAGCCATGAGCAGTTCTTC. Its translation: CASETSHEQFF. The variable domain in full, completed from reference TRBV7-9 and TRBJ2-1, reads DTGVSQNPRHKITKRGQNVTFRCDPISEHNRLYWYRQTLGQGPEFLTYFQNEAQLEKSRLLSDRFSAERPKGSFSTLEIQRTEQGDSAMYLCASETSHEQFFGPGTRLTVL.

V usage is TRBV20-1 and J usage is TRBJ2-1; TRBD1 matches at 8 bases. The CDR3 length is 15 residues. Unmatched junction bases numbered 11, after V lost 3 bases and J lost 7 bases. Germline CDR1 reads DFQATT; CDR2 reads SNEGSKA (reference sequence). This chain's CDR3 is CSARPPGQALNEQFF. The DNA of the CDR3 is TGCAGTGCTAGGCCTCCGGGACAGGCTCTTAATGAGCAGTTCTTC.

This sequence joins TRBV18 and TRBJ1-1, with D unresolved. The CDR3 has 12 amino acids. CDR1 is KGHSH and CDR2 is LQKENI in the germline V gene. V was pared by 0 bases and J by 1 base, with 0 bases between. The DNA for the CDR3 is TGTGCCAGCTCACCACCGAACACTGAAGCTTTCTTT. Residues: CASSPPNTEAFF.

J is TRBJ2-1 and V is TRBV28; unclear D gene. The CDR3 has 14 amino acids. Germline V gives CDR1 MDHEN, CDR2 SYDVKM. Trimming shortened V by 5 bases and J by 7 bases, and 15 bases separated the two germline ends. CDR3 sequence: CASSPLYPANEQFF. CDR3 in DNA: TGTGCCAGCAGTCCGCTCTACCCGGCGAATGAGCAGTTCTTC.

The V call is TRBV20-1, the J call TRBJ1-2, with 10 bases aligning to TRBD1. The J segment lost 5 bases and the V segment lost 6 bases, leaving 6 bases of the junction unmatched. The germline V gene encodes CDR1 DFQATT and CDR2 SNEGSKA (reference sequence). There are 13 residues in the CDR3. This CDR3 reads CSARRQGAYGYTF. The CDR3 DNA is TGCAGTGCCCGGAGACAGGGGGCTTATGGCTACACCTTC.

The chain employs TRBV30 and TRBJ2-7, with D unclear. CDR3 length: 12 amino acids. V lost 0 bases and J 3 bases, leaving 6 bases between the germline ends. Germline assignment: CDR1 GTSNPN and CDR2 SVGIG (reference sequence). DNA of the CDR3: TGTGCCTGGAGTGTAAACAGCTACGAGCAGTACTTC. Translated: CAWSVNSYEQYF.

The CDR3 region is CASMPRVNYGYTF. The CDR3 nucleotides are TGTGCCAGCATGCCCAGGGTCAACTATGGCTACACCTTC. V and J are TRBV2 and TRBJ1-2; TRBD1 is a possible D gene (5 bases). Per germline, CDR1 SNHLY and CDR2 FYNNEI. With 7 bases removed from V and 2 bases from J, the gap between germline ends came to 11 bases. The CDR3 runs to 13 residues.

The rearrangement uses TRBV12-3 or TRBV12-4 and TRBJ1-2; D is unresolved. The CDR3 consists of 15 residues. V was shortened by 6 bases and J by 3 bases, with 17 bases between the two germline ends. CDR3 coding DNA: TGTGCCAGCAGCCACGGCGGGAGGTTAGACTATGGCTACACCTTC. Its protein product is CASSHGGRLDYGYTF.

The J gene is TRBJ1-6, the V gene TRBV4-3; no reliable D call. Germline V CDR1 and CDR2: LGHNA, YSLEER. V lost 1 base, J lost 6 bases, and 10 bases lay in between. The CDR3 is 15 residues long. The CDR3 reads CASSQGKGANSPLHF. The CDR3 DNA follows: TGCGCCAGCAGCCAAGGGAAAGGTGCTAATTCACCCCTCCACTTT.

The chain recombines TRBV7-2 with TRBJ2-4; no clear D. This CDR3 region has 16 residues. Per germline, CDR1 SGHTA and CDR2 FQGNSA. The V end was cut by 1 base, the J end by 6 bases, with 16 bases between. CDR3 region: CASSLEEGLVGNIQYF. CDR3 nucleotides: TGTGCCAGCAGCTTAGAAGAAGGTCTCGTCGGAAACATTCAGTACTTC.

V usage is TRBV30 and J usage is TRBJ2-2, with a tentative D call TRBD2 (5 bases). Germline V gene sequence: CDR1 GTSNPN, CDR2 SVGIG (reference sequence). V dropped 4 bases and J dropped 5 bases, with 14 bases sitting between them. The CDR3 contains 14 residues. The CDR3, as DNA: TGTGCCTGGATGTTTCTAGCTGGGACCGGGGAGCTGTTTTTT. Its protein product is CAWMFLAGTGELFF.

This clonotype was detected once. This chain uses TRBV12-3 or TRBV12-4 with TRBJ1-2; D remains ambiguous. The CDR3 sequence is 11 residues long. Trimming took off 3 bases at V and 13 bases at J, with 12 bases between the two ends. CDR3 region: CASSFLAGPTF. In nucleotides, the CDR3 is TGTGCCAGCAGTTTCTTGGCAGGACCCACCTTC.

V usage is TRBV20-1 and J usage is TRBJ2-5; either TRBD1 or TRBD2 may supply D (6 bases each). CDR1 and CDR2 from the germline V gene are DFQATT and SNEGSKA (reference sequence). The CDR3 runs 18 residues. Trimming shortened V by 5 bases and J by 0 bases, and 25 bases separated the two germline ends. CDR3 protein: CSASGRGDAYPYQETQYF. The CDR3 nucleotides are TGCAGTGCTTCCGGTAGGGGGGACGCGTACCCGTACCAAGAGACCCAGTACTTC.

The rearrangement uses TRBV12-3 or TRBV12-4 and TRBJ2-4; 10 bases line up with TRBD1. The length of the CDR3 is 15 residues. After removal of 5 bases from V and 6 bases from J, the junction contained 7 bases not matched to a gene. CDR3 DNA: TGTGCCAGCAGTCCAAGACAGGGGGCCTTAAACATTCAGTACTTC. Protein product: CASSPRQGALNIQYF.

The chain recombines TRBV5-1 with TRBJ1-2; a possible D gene is TRBD1 (6 bases). CDR1 and CDR2 from the germline V gene are SGHRS and YFSETQ. The CDR3 extends over 14 amino acids. V shed 0 bases and J shed 5 bases, with 11 bases lying between them. The chain's CDR3 is CASSLGTDVYGYTF. For the CDR3, the DNA is TGCGCCAGCAGCTTGGGGACAGATGTTTATGGCTACACCTTC.

The rearrangement uses TRBV20-1 and TRBJ1-4; D is undetermined. Germline V gene data show CDR1 as DFQATT and CDR2 as SNEGSKA (reference sequence). This CDR3 region has 14 residues. Trimming removed 0 bases at V and 5 bases at J, with 10 bases between. In nucleotides, the CDR3 is TGCAGTGCTAGAGATCTTTCGGCAAATGAAAAACTGTTTTTT. Residues: CSARDLSANEKLFF.

This chain connects TRBV9 to TRBJ2-7; 9 positions agree with TRBD1. After removal of 4 bases from V and 6 bases from J, the junction contained 5 bases not matched to a gene. CDR1 is SGDLS and CDR2 is YYNGEE in the germline V gene. The CDR3 runs 13 residues. The CDR3 DNA reads as TGTGCCAGCAGCAGAGGACAGGGGAGCGAGCAGTACTTC. It is translated as CASSRGQGSEQYF.

The chain employs TRBV29-1 and TRBJ2-7; 11 bases are shared with TRBD1. Trimming at V came to 4 bases and at J to 3 bases, leaving 11 bases not matched to a gene. This CDR3 region has 16 residues. Per the germline V gene, CDR1 is SQVTM and CDR2 is ANQGSEA. The CDR3: CSVGGVEGQGDYEQYF. The CDR3 DNA is TGCAGCGTTGGGGGAGTGGAGGGACAGGGGGACTACGAGCAGTACTTC.